Following are 20 T cell receptor beta chains from one sample sequenced in a study of T cell repertoires in ileal Crohn's disease (dated by TCRdb to the late 2010s). The time point tag for this specimen amounts to: inflamed ileum from the surgical specimen. The receptor library was made with the immunoSEQ multiplex PCR assay. The immuneACCESS repertoire file appears here via TCRdb, limited to in-frame rearrangements. These files lack a portion of the clones; in checked studies, under half of the deficit traces to unresolved V genes, and the cause of the others is not known. For this sample the table gives roughly 8,700 clones, of which 70% to 90% were detected only once. The top ten clones comprise around 10% of the sample. The sequenced sample was ileal tissue. These receptors all stem from an adult with Crohn's disease.

V is TRBV7-6 and J is TRBJ2-7, with 8 bases lining up with TRBD1. CDR3 length equals 15 residues. The germline CDR1 and CDR2 sequences are SGHVS and FNYEAQ. The V gene end was trimmed by 1 base and the J gene end by 6 bases; junction bases not matched to a gene: 8. CDR3 sequence (DNA): TGTGCCAGCAGCTTAGAGGCAGGGGGCATCGGCGAGCAGTACTTC. Its protein product is CASSLEAGGIGEQYF.

The rearrangement uses TRBV5-4 and TRBJ1-1; no reliable D call. The germline V and J ends were trimmed by 4 bases and 1 base, with 11 bases remaining between them. Germline CDR1 and CDR2: SGHNT and YYREEE (reference sequence). The CDR3 contains 14 residues. DNA for the CDR3: TGTGCCAGCAGCCGAAAAGCGTCGAACACTGAAGCTTTCTTT. As protein: CASSRKASNTEAFF.

This chain connects TRBV7-9 to TRBJ2-1, with D maybe TRBD2 (6 bases). V was shortened by 10 bases and J by 0 bases, with 13 bases between the two germline ends. CDR1 and CDR2 from the germline V gene are SEHNR and FQNEAQ (reference sequence). CDR3 length: 14 amino acids. The CDR3 DNA sequence: TGTGCCACCCTCAGGAGGGGCTCCTACAATGAGCAGTTCTTC. Translation gives CATLRRGSYNEQFF.

Written as DNA, the CDR3 is TGTGCCAGCACACAGCCTGCGAACACCGGGGAGCTGTTTTTT. Translated: CASTQPANTGELFF. The V call is TRBV9, the J call TRBJ2-2, with D uncertain. Germline CDR1 and CDR2: SGDLS and YYNGEE. CDR3 length: 14 residues. The V gene lost 6 bases and the J gene lost 0 bases, with 9 bases spanning the gap.

The chain carries TRBV11-3 and TRBJ2-1, with D possibly being TRBD2 (7 bases). The germline gives CDR1 SGHNT, CDR2 YENEEA. The CDR3 consists of 15 residues. Trimming took off 1 base at V and 5 bases at J, with 12 bases between the two ends. CDR3: CASSLVGGVHNEQFF. Here the CDR3 DNA reads TGTGCCAGCAGCTTAGTAGGGGGGGTACACAATGAGCAGTTCTTC.

The chain uses TRBV2 and TRBJ2-7; no firm D call. The V end was cut by 5 bases, the J end by 2 bases, with 7 bases between. This CDR3 has 12 amino acids. CDR1 SNHLY and CDR2 FYNNEI come from the germline V gene. The CDR3, as DNA: TGTGCCAGCAGTCCCGCAGCCTACGAGCAGTACTTC. Encoded protein: CASSPAAYEQYF.

The J gene is TRBJ2-7, the V gene TRBV21-1; the D call of TRBD2 is as the table states it, not checked on the DNA. TRBV21-1 is assigned pseudogene status. The CDR3 has 18 amino acids. CDR3 in DNA: TGTGCCAGCAGCAAAGGATTGAAGCGCTTGAGGAGCTCCTACGAGCAGTACTTC. This sequence encodes CASSKGLKRLRSSYEQYF.

The genes are TRBV6-4 and TRBJ1-2; a weak D match, TRBD1 (5 bases). The CDR3 runs 15 residues. Trimming took off 0 bases at V and 6 bases at J, with 14 bases between the two ends. The V gene's germline CDR1 is MRHNA and CDR2 SNTAGT. The chain's CDR3 is CASSDSEGPGNGYTF. In DNA form, the CDR3 reads TGTGCCAGCAGTGACTCGGAGGGACCGGGGAATGGCTACACCTTC.

The CDR3 DNA is TGTGCCAGCAGCTTGCGACAGGGGTTTGAGAACTATGGCTACACCTTC. It is translated as CASSLRQGFENYGYTF. V and J are TRBV7-8 and TRBJ1-2; 8 nucleotides match TRBD1. Looked up from germline, CDR1 is SGHVS and CDR2 is FQNEAQ. Trimming cost V 3 bases and J 2 bases; bases outside gene matches: 8. The CDR3 runs to 16 residues.

The chain carries TRBV5-4 and TRBJ2-3; D not certain. Trimming removed 4 bases from V and 2 bases from J, with 5 bases in between. CDR3 length: 12 amino acids. CDR1 and CDR2 from the germline V gene are SGHNT and YYREEE (reference sequence). The CDR3 DNA reads as TGTGCCAGCAGCCATTTCACAGATACGCAGTATTTT. Translating it yields CASSHFTDTQYF.

This clone has just a few counts. The chain has TRBV14 and TRBJ2-7, with 7 bases lining up with TRBD1. The CDR3 totals 14 residues. Germline lookup yields CDR1 SGHDN and CDR2 FVKESK. J was trimmed by 0 bases and V by 4 bases; bases with no gene match: 3. CDR3 nucleotide sequence: TGTGCCAGCAGCCTGACAGGGACCTCCTACGAGCAGTACTTC. Amino acids: CASSLTGTSYEQYF.

The V call is TRBV27, the J call TRBJ2-7; D unresolved. This CDR3 has 14 residues. Germline V gives CDR1 MNHEY, CDR2 SMNVEV (reference sequence). V was cut by 2 bases and J by 0 bases, with 8 bases left in between. This chain's CDR3 is CASSLGDNSYEQYF. In DNA, the CDR3 is TGTGCCAGCAGTTTAGGAGACAACTCCTACGAGCAGTACTTC.

This clone showed up just once. The J gene is TRBJ1-5, the V gene TRBV29-1, with a weak D call TRBD1 (6 bases). V lost 4 bases and J lost 4, with 11 bases in between. This CDR3 contains 13 residues. Germline lookup yields CDR1 SQVTM and CDR2 ANQGSEA. DNA for the CDR3: TGCAGCGTTGCGGACAGCCCTAATCAGCCCCAGCATTTT. It codes for CSVADSPNQPQHF.

CDR3 DNA: TGCGCCAGCAATCCCAGCGGGGGCACAGATACGCAGTATTTT. It is translated as CASNPSGGTDTQYF. The chain couples TRBV5-1 to TRBJ2-3; TRBD2 matches 7 bases. Germline V CDR1 and CDR2: SGHRS, YFSETQ. V lost 6 bases, J lost 1 base, and 5 bases stayed unmatched. This CDR3 spans 14 amino acids.

This chain connects TRBV27 to TRBJ1-5, with a tentative D call TRBD1 (6 bases). The V gene's germline CDR1 is MNHEY and CDR2 SMNVEV (reference sequence). The CDR3 is 14 residues long. The V gene lost 5 bases and the J gene lost 4 bases, with 12 bases spanning the gap. CDR3 DNA: TGTGCCAGCAGTCCCTTAGGGGGAAATCAGCCCCAGCATTTT. Amino acids: CASSPLGGNQPQHF.

The chain combines TRBV6-1 with TRBJ2-3; 8 positions agree with TRBD2. Germline CDR1 is MNHNS and CDR2 is SASEGT. The CDR3 contains 15 residues. J gave up 1 base and V 7 bases, and 7 bases lay outside the gene matches. CDR3 sequence: CASMSTAGGTDTQYF. The CDR3 coding sequence is TGTGCCAGCATGAGCACAGCGGGAGGCACAGATACGCAGTATTTT.

The count of this clone is one. This chain connects TRBV12-2 to TRBJ1-2. TRBV12-2 is a documented pseudogene. This CDR3 contains 11 residues. DNA of the CDR3: TGTGCAAGTCGCTTAGTCTATGGCTACACCTTC. It specifies CASRLVYGYTF.

V gene TRBV11-3 combines with J gene TRBJ2-7, with D perhaps matching TRBD2 (5 bases). Germline-derived CDR1 and CDR2 are SGHNT and YENEEA. Trimming removed 5 bases at V and 1 base at J, with 12 bases between. CDR3 length: 14 amino acids. CDR3 coding DNA: TGTGCCAGCAGCCCGGACGGGATGTCCTACGAGCAGTACTTC. Translation gives CASSPDGMSYEQYF. The full variable domain, in which reference TRBV11-3 and TRBJ2-7 provide the parts outside the CDR3, is EAGVVQSPRYKIIEKKQPVAFWCNPISGHNTLYWYLQNLGQGPELLIRYENEEAVDDSQLPKDRFSAERLKGVDSTLKIQPAELGDSAVYLCASSPDGMSYEQYFGPGTRLTVT.

This chain uses TRBV28 with TRBJ1-6, with D uncertain. The germline V gene has CDR1 MDHEN and CDR2 SYDVKM. V was pared by 5 bases and J by 9 bases, with 17 bases between. The CDR3 totals 15 residues. CDR3 in DNA: TGTGCCAGCAGTCCAACCGGGCGGCTGCTTTCACCCCTCCACTTT. Its translation is CASSPTGRLLSPLHF.

The V call is TRBV11-1, the J call TRBJ2-7, with D perhaps assigned TRBD1 or TRBD2 (5 bases each). The CDR3 runs to 12 residues. The V end was cut by 4 bases, the J end by 4 bases, with 8 bases between. Germline V gene data show CDR1 as SGHAT and CDR2 as FQDESV (reference sequence). The CDR3 coding sequence is TGTGCCAGCAGCTGGGACGGTTACGAGCAGTACTTC. The encoded protein is CASSWDGYEQYF.